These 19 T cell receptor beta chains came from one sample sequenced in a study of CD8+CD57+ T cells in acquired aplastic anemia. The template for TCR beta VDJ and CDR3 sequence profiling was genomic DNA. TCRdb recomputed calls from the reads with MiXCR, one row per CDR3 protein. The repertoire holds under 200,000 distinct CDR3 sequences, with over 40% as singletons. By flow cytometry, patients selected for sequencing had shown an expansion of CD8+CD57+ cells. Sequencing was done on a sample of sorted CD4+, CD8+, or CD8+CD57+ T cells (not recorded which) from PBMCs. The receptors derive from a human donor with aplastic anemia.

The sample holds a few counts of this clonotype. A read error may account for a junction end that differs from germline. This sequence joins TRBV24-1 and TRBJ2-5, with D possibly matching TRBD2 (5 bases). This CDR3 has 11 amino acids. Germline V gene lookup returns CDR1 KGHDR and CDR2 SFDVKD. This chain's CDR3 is CATGEGMVQYF. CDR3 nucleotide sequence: TGTGCCACCGGTGAGGGTATGGTCCAGTACTTC.

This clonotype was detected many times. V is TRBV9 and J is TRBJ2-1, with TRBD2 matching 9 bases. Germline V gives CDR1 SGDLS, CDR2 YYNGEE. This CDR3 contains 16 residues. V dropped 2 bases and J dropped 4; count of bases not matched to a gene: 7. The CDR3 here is CASSVKASGTYNEQFF. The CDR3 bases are TGTGCCAGCAGCGTTAAGGCTAGCGGGACTTACAATGAGCAGTTCTTC.

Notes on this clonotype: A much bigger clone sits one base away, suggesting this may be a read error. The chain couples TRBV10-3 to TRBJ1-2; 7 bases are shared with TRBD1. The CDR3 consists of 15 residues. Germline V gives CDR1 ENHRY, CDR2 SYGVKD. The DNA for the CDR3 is TGTGCCAGCAGTTACACACAGGGGCCAGGAAACGGCTACACCTTC. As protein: CASSYTQGPGNGYTF.

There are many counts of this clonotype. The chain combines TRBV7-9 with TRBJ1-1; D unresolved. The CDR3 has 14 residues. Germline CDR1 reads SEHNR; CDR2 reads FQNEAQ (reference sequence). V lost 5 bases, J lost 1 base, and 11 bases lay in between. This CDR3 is CASSIEVGNTEAFF. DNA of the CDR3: TGTGCCAGCAGCATCGAGGTAGGGAACACTGAAGCTTTCTTT.

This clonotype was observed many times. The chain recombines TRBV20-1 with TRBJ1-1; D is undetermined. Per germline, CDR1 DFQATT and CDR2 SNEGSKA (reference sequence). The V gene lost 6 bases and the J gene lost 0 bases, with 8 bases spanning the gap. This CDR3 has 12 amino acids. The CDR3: CSAEPVNTEAFF. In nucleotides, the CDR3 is TGCAGTGCCGAGCCAGTGAACACTGAAGCTTTCTTT.

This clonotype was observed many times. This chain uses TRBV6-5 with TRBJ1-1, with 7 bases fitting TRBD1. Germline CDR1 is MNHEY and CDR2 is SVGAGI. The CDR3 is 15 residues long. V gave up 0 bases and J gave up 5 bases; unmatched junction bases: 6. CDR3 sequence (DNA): TGTGCCAGCAGTTACTCGGGCAGGGGGACTACTGAAGCTTTCTTT. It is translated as CASSYSGRGTTEAFF.

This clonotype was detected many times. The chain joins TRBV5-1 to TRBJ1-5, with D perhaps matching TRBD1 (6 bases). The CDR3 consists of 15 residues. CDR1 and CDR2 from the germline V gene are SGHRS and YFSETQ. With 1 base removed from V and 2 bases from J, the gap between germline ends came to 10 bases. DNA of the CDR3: TGCGCCAGCAGCTTGACAGGGTTGGGCAATCAGCCCCAGCATTTT. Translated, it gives CASSLTGLGNQPQHF.

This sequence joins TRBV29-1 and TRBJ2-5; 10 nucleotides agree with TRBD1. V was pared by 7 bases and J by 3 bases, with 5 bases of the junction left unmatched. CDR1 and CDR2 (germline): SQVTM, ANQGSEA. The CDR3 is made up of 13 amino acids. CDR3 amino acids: CSGTGGWKETQYF. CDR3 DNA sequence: TGCAGCGGGACAGGGGGTTGGAAAGAGACCCAGTACTTC. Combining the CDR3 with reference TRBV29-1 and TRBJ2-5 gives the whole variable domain SAVISQKPSRDICQRGTSLTIQCQVDSQVTMMFWYRQQPGQSLTLIATANQGSEATYESGFVIDKFPISRPNLTFSTLTVSNMSPEDSSIYLCSGTGGWKETQYFGPGTRLLVL.

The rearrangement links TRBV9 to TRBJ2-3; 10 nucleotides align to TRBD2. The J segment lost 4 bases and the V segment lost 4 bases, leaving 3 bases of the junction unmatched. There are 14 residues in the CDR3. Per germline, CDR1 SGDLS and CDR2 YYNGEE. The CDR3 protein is CASSFSGRSDTQYF. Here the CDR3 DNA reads TGTGCCAGCAGCTTTAGCGGGAGGTCAGATACGCAGTATTTT.

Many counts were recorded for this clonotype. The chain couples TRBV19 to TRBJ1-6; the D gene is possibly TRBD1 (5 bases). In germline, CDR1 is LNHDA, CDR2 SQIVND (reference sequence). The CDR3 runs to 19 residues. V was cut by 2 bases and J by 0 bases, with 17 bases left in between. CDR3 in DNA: TGTGCCAGTAGTATACCCCCGGGACGGATCGACTCCTATAATTCACCCCTCCACTTT. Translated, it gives CASSIPPGRIDSYNSPLHF. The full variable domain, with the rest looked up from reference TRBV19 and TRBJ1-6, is DGGITQSPKYLFRKEGQNVTLSCEQNLNHDAMYWYRQDPGQGLRLIYYSQIVNDFQKGDIAEGYSVSREKKESFPLTVTSAQKNPTAFYLCASSIPPGRIDSYNSPLHFGNGTRLTVT.

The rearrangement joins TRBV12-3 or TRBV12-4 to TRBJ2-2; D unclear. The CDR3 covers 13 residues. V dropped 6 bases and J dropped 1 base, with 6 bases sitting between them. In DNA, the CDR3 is TGTGCCAGCAGAACAGTGAACACCGGGGAGCTGTTTTTT. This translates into CASRTVNTGELFF.

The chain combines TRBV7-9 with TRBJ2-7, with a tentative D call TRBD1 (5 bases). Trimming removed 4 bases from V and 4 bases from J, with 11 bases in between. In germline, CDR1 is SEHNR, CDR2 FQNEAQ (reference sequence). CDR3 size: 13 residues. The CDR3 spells CASSYSRVYEQYF. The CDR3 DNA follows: TGTGCCAGCAGCTATTCCAGGGTATACGAGCAGTACTTC.

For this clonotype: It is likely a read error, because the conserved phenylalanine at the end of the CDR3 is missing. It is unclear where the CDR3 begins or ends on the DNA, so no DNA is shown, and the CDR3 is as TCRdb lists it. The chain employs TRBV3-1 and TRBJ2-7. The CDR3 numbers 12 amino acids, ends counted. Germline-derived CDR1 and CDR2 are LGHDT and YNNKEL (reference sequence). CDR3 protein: CASSQDSKFFDL.

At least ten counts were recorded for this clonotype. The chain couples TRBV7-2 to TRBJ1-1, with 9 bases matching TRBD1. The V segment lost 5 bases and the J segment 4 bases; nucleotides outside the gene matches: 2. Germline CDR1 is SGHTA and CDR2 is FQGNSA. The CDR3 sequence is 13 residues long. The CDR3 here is CASSPTGGTEAFF. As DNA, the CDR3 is TGTGCCAGCAGCCCGACAGGGGGCACTGAAGCTTTCTTT.

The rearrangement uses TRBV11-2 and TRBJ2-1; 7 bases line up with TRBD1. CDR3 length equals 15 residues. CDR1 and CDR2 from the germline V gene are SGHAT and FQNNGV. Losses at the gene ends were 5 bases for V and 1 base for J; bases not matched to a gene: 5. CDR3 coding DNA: TGTGCCAGCAGCACAGGGGTCGGTTCCTACAATGAGCAGTTCTTC. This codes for CASSTGVGSYNEQFF.

The CDR3 nucleotides read TGTGCCAGCGGGAGCACAGATACGCAGTATTTT. Translation: CASGSTDTQYF. This rearrangement joins TRBV7-2 to TRBJ2-3; no clear D. This CDR3 has 11 amino acids. Germline assignment: CDR1 SGHTA and CDR2 FQGNSA. V gave up 8 bases and J gave up 0 bases, with 3 bases separating them.

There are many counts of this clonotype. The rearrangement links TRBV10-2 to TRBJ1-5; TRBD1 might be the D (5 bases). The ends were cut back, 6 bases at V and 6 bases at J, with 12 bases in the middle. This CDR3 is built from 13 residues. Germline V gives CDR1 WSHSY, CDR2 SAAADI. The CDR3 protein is CASSLGRGQPQHF. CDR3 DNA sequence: TGCGCCAGCAGCCTGGGAAGGGGTCAGCCCCAGCATTTT.

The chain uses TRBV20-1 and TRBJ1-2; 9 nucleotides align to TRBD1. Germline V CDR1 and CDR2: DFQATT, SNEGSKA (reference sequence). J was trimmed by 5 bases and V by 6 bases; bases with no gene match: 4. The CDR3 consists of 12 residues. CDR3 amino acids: CSATDRGYGYTF. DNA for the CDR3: TGCAGTGCCACCGACAGGGGGTATGGCTACACCTTC.

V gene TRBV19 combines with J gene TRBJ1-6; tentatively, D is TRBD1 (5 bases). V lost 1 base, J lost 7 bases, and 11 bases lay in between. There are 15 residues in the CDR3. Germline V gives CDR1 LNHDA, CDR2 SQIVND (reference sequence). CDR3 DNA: TGTGCCAGTAGTATAGGGGCAGGGAGCAATTCACCCCTCCACTTT. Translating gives CASSIGAGSNSPLHF.